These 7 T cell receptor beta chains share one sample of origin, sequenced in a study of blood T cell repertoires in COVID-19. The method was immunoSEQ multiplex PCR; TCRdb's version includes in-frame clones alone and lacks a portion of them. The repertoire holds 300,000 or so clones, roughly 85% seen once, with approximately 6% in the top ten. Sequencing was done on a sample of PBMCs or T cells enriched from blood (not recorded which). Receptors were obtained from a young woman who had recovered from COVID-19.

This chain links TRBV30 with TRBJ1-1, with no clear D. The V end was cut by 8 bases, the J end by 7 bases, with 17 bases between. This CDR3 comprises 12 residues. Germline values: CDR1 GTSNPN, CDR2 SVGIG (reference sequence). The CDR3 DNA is TGTGCCACCCAAGCCTTGGCAGGTGAAGCTTTCTTT. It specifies CATQALAGEAFF.

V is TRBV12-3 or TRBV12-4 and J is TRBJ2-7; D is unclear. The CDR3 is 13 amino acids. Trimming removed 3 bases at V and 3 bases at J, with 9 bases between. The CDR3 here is CASSFGLIYEQYF. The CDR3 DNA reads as TGTGCCAGCAGTTTTGGGCTTATCTACGAGCAGTACTTC.

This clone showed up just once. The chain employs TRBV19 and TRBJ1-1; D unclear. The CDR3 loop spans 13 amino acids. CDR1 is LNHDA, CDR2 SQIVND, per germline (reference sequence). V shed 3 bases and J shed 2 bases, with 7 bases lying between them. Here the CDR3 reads CASSIATNTEAFF. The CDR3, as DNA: TGTGCCAGTAGTATCGCCACAAACACTGAAGCTTTCTTT.

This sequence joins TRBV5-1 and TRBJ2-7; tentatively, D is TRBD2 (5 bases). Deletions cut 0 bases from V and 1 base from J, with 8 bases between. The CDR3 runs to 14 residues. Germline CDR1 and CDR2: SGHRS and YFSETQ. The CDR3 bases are TGCGCCAGCAGCTTGGCGGGGAAATCCTACGAGCAGTACTTC. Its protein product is CASSLAGKSYEQYF.

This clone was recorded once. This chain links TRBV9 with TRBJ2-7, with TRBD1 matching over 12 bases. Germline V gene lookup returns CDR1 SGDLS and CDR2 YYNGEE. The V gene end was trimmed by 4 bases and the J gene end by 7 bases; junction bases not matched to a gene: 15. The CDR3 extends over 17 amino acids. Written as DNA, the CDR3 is TGTGCCAGCAGCCCTGTAGATTGGGGACAGGGGGCGCGAGAGCAGTACTTC. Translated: CASSPVDWGQGAREQYF.

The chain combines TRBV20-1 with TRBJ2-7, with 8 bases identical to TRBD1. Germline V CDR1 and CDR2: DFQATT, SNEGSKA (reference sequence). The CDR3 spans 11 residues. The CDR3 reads CKPGQGYEQYF. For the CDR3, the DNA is TGCAAACCCGGACAGGGCTACGAGCAGTACTTC.

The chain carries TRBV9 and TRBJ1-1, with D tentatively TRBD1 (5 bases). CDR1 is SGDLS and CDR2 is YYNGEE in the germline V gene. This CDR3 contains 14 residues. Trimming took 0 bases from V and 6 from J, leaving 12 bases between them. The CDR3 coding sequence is TGTGCCAGCAGCGTAGGGGCGGGGCCGGCTGAAGCTTTCTTT. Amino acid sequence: CASSVGAGPAEAFF.